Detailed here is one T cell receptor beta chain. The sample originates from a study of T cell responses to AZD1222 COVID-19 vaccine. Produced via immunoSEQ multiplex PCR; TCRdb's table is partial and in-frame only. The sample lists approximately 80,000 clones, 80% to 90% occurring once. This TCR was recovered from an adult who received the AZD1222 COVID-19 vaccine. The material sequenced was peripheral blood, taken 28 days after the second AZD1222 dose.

The CDR3 nucleotides are TGTGCCAGCAGCTTAACGACAGGGGGTAGCTCACCCCTCCACTTT. Its translation is CASSLTTGGSSPLHF. This chain uses TRBV7-3 with TRBJ1-6; 9 positions match TRBD1. Losses at the gene ends were 0 bases for V and 10 bases for J; bases not matched to a gene: 4. CDR1 SGHTA and CDR2 FQGTGA come from the germline V gene. This CDR3 contains 15 residues. The full variable domain, with the rest looked up from reference TRBV7-3 and TRBJ1-6, is GAGVSQTPSNKVTEKGKYVELRCDPISGHTALYWYRQSLGQGPEFLIYFQGTGAADDSGLPNDRFFAVRPEGSVSTLKIQRTERGDSAVYLCASSLTTGGSSPLHFGNGTRLTVT.